These 29 T cell receptor beta chains originate from one sample sequenced in a study of T cells in narcolepsy. This table comes from immunoSEQ multiplex PCR, and its TCRdb copy is limited to in-frame clones, with some not included. The sample records some 24,000 clones, around 85% being singletons. Material: CD45RA- memory CD4+ T cells from PBMCs. Receptors originate from a human donor with narcolepsy.

This chain uses TRBV27 with TRBJ2-7; 9 nucleotides line up with TRBD1. The CDR3 has 13 residues. With V trimmed by 4 bases and J by 7 bases, 5 bases remained unmatched. Germline assignment: CDR1 MNHEY and CDR2 SMNVEV (reference sequence). CDR3 in DNA: TGTGCCAGCAGTTATGACAGGGGGGGGGAGCAGTACTTC. Amino acids: CASSYDRGGEQYF.

This clone occurred once. The chain is built from TRBV28 and TRBJ2-7; 7 bases are shared with TRBD1. The J segment lost 4 bases and the V segment lost 7 bases, leaving 10 bases of the junction unmatched. Germline CDR1 MDHEN, CDR2 SYDVKM. The CDR3 sequence is 14 residues long. CDR3 DNA sequence: TGTGCCAGCAATGTAAGGACAGGTTCTTACGAGCAGTACTTC. The encoded protein is CASNVRTGSYEQYF.

The V and J genes are TRBV6-6 and TRBJ2-5; weak D call: TRBD1 (5 bases). This CDR3 has 14 amino acids. The V gene lost 2 bases and the J gene lost 2 bases, with 9 bases spanning the gap. Germline V gene lookup returns CDR1 MNHNY and CDR2 SVGAGI (reference sequence). The CDR3 protein is CASSYATVQETQYF. The CDR3 coding sequence is TGTGCCAGCAGTTACGCGACAGTTCAAGAGACCCAGTACTTC.

V is TRBV19 and J is TRBJ1-1, with 8 bases aligning to TRBD1. This CDR3 has 13 residues. V lost 8 bases, J lost 4 bases, and 6 bases stayed unmatched. Germline V gene sequence: CDR1 LNHDA, CDR2 SQIVND (reference sequence). The CDR3 reads CASGQGLGTEAFF. CDR3 bases: TGTGCCAGTGGACAGGGACTCGGCACTGAAGCTTTCTTT. Full variable domain (outside the CDR3, taken from reference TRBV19 and TRBJ1-1): DGGITQSPKYLFRKEGQNVTLSCEQNLNHDAMYWYRQDPGQGLRLIYYSQIVNDFQKGDIAEGYSVSREKKESFPLTVTSAQKNPTAFYLCASGQGLGTEAFFGQGTRLTVV.

The chain has TRBV6-1 and TRBJ1-5; D uncertain. The V gene's germline CDR1 is MNHNS and CDR2 SASEGT. This CDR3 has 13 residues. Trimming shortened V by 0 bases and J by 3 bases, and 3 bases separated the two germline ends. CDR3 coding DNA: TGTGCCAGCAGTGAAGCCCTCAATCAGCCCCAGCATTTT. It encodes CASSEALNQPQHF.

The rearrangement links TRBV6-1 to TRBJ2-5, with TRBD2 matching 12 bases. CDR1 and CDR2 from the germline V gene are MNHNS and SASEGT. With 6 bases clipped from V and 4 bases from J, the junction kept 6 bases outside the gene matches. This CDR3 has 15 amino acids. CDR3 DNA: TGTGCCAGCAGAAAGCCTAGCGGGAGGGCAGAGACCCAGTACTTC. The encoded protein is CASRKPSGRAETQYF.

This chain uses TRBV25-1 with TRBJ2-1; 7 positions match TRBD2. The CDR3 spans 16 residues. J gave up 12 bases and V 1 base, and 15 bases lay outside the gene matches. CDR1 MGHDK and CDR2 SYGVNS come from the germline V gene. In nucleotides, the CDR3 is TGTGCCAGCAGTGAATCGATAGGGTCCCCGGGACTAAGGCAGTTCTTC. Amino acids: CASSESIGSPGLRQFF.

This rearrangement joins TRBV28 to TRBJ1-6; tentatively, D is TRBD1 (5 bases). V lost 6 bases and J lost 8, with 17 bases in between. The CDR3 runs 15 residues. CDR1 and CDR2 from the germline V gene are MDHEN and SYDVKM. CDR3 DNA sequence: TGTGCCAGCAGCTACCTACGGGGGTCAGATTCACCCCTCCACTTT. The encoded protein is CASSYLRGSDSPLHF.

This clone was found once. This sequence joins TRBV28 and TRBJ1-5; TRBD1 matches 9 bases. J gave up 1 base and V 8 bases, and 3 bases lay outside the gene matches. The length of the CDR3 is 14 residues. Germline V gene lookup returns CDR1 MDHEN and CDR2 SYDVKM. CDR3 sequence reads: CASGDRVSNQPQHF. In DNA, the CDR3 is TGTGCCAGCGGGGACAGGGTGAGCAATCAGCCCCAGCATTTT.

The V call is TRBV11-3, the J call TRBJ2-2; D gene ambiguous. V lost 5 bases and J lost 4, with 2 bases in between. CDR1 and CDR2 from the germline V gene are SGHNT and YENEEA. CDR3 length: 11 amino acids. The CDR3 spells CASSRTGELFF. CDR3 in DNA: TGTGCCAGCAGCCGCACCGGGGAGCTGTTTTTT.

This clone was picked up one time. The rearrangement links TRBV6-1 to TRBJ2-2; 8 nucleotides agree with TRBD2. J was trimmed by 0 bases and V by 7 bases; bases with no gene match: 1. Germline V CDR1 and CDR2: MNHNS, SASEGT. CDR3 length equals 14 residues. The DNA for the CDR3 is TGTGCCAGCATAGCGGGGACGAACACCGGGGAGCTGTTTTTT. Its translation is CASIAGTNTGELFF.

V usage is TRBV6-7 and J usage is TRBJ1-1; 9 nucleotides match TRBD1. TRBV6-7 is noted as an ORF with a role that remains uncertain. V lost 7 bases, J lost 1 base, and 10 bases stayed unmatched. The CDR3 is 16 amino acids. The CDR3 region has the DNA TGTGCCAGCACCAGGGACAGGGTGGTGAGGAACACTGAAGCTTTCTTT. Translated, it gives CASTRDRVVRNTEAFF.

The rearrangement joins TRBV10-2 to TRBJ2-3; 7 nucleotides align to TRBD2. In germline, CDR1 is WSHSY, CDR2 SAAADI. This CDR3 region has 15 residues. Unmatched junction bases numbered 8, after V lost 4 bases and J lost 4 bases. This CDR3 reads CASSVVGGPSDTQYF. CDR3 nucleotide sequence: TGCGCCAGCAGTGTTGTGGGAGGGCCCTCAGATACGCAGTATTTT.

The V call is TRBV7-2, the J call TRBJ2-2; TRBD2 matches at 10 bases. Germline V lookup: CDR1 SGHTA, CDR2 FQGNSA. This CDR3 region has 16 residues. Unmatched junction bases numbered 10, after V lost 5 bases and J lost 7 bases. The CDR3 nucleotides are TGTGCCAGCAGCCTTGGGGCTAGCGGGAGATACGGGGAGCTGTTTTTT. Its translation: CASSLGASGRYGELFF.

The rearrangement links TRBV6-1 to TRBJ2-6; 10 bases match TRBD2. This CDR3 comprises 17 residues. V shed 1 base, J shed 3 bases, and the junction held 3 bases outside the gene matches. Germline V CDR1 and CDR2: MNHNS, SASEGT. The CDR3 protein is CASSEEAGGGGANVLTF. Here the CDR3 DNA reads TGTGCCAGCAGTGAAGAAGCGGGAGGGGGTGGGGCCAACGTCCTGACTTTC.

The chain combines TRBV4-2 with TRBJ1-1; no definite D call. CDR1 is LGHNA and CDR2 is YNFKEQ in the germline V gene. The CDR3 runs to 14 residues. The ends were cut back, 0 bases at V and 0 bases at J, with 5 bases in the middle. This CDR3 reads CASSQDGMNTEAFF. Written as DNA, the CDR3 is TGTGCCAGCAGCCAAGATGGCATGAACACTGAAGCTTTCTTT.

V is TRBV14 and J is TRBJ1-3; D possibly corresponds to TRBD1 (6 bases). The V end was cut by 4 bases, the J end by 0 bases, with 19 bases between. Germline CDR1 and CDR2: SGHDN and FVKESK. The CDR3 sequence is 18 residues long. The CDR3 sequence is CASSLRTASILSGNTIYF. CDR3 coding DNA: TGTGCCAGCAGCCTCAGGACAGCCTCCATACTCTCTGGAAACACCATATATTTT.

The V gene is TRBV5-6, the J gene TRBJ2-5; 7 bases are a match to TRBD1. CDR3 size: 18 residues. J was trimmed by 2 bases and V by 0 bases; bases with no gene match: 13. Per the germline V gene, CDR1 is SGHDT and CDR2 is YYEEEE. CDR3: CASSLVLVSEGQQETQYF. CDR3 sequence (DNA): TGTGCCAGCAGCTTGGTCTTGGTATCTGAGGGACAGCAAGAGACCCAGTACTTC.

The chain carries TRBV5-4 and TRBJ2-4, with 7 positions matching TRBD1. The germline V gene has CDR1 SGHNT and CDR2 YYREEE (reference sequence). CDR3 length: 15 amino acids. V lost 0 bases, J lost 8 bases, and 8 bases stayed unmatched. The CDR3 nucleotides are TGTGCCAGCAGCTTGGCCGGGGCAGGGGGTTACATTCAGTACTTC. Translation: CASSLAGAGGYIQYF.

This clone has a handful of counts. V usage is TRBV5-1 and J usage is TRBJ1-1; no clear D gene. The CDR3 has 15 amino acids. Looked up from germline, CDR1 is SGHRS and CDR2 is YFSETQ. V was clipped by 4 bases and J by 5 bases, with 18 bases between them. CDR3 DNA sequence: TGCGCCAGCAGCGGTGGAGGGTTCGTGCAGACTGAAGCTTTCTTT. Translation: CASSGGGFVQTEAFF.

On this clone itself: Other DNA sequences in the same sample also yield this CDR3. The chain carries TRBV7-2 and TRBJ2-1, with 11 bases fitting TRBD2. The CDR3 spans 16 residues. Per the germline V gene, CDR1 is SGHTA and CDR2 is FQGNSA. Trimming at V came to 4 bases and at J to 0 bases, leaving 2 bases not matched to a gene. As DNA, the CDR3 is TGTGCCAGCAGCTCTAGCGGGGGGAGCTCCTACAATGAGCAGTTCTTC. It is translated as CASSSSGGSSYNEQFF.

The genes are TRBV29-1 and TRBJ1-4, with 10 positions matching TRBD1. V lost 6 bases and J lost 3; bases outside the gene matches: 4. The length of the CDR3 is 14 residues. Germline CDR1 reads SQVTM; CDR2 reads ANQGSEA. This CDR3 reads CSVPGQGANEKLFF. CDR3 DNA sequence: TGCAGCGTACCTGGACAGGGGGCTAATGAAAAACTGTTTTTT.

The rearrangement joins TRBV19 to TRBJ1-5; D may be TRBD1 (5 bases). Looked up from germline, CDR1 is LNHDA and CDR2 is SQIVND (reference sequence). CDR3 length: 14 amino acids. V lost 5 bases and J 2 bases, leaving 10 bases between the germline ends. CDR3 protein: CASSWPGGNQPQHF. For the CDR3, the DNA is TGTGCCAGTAGTTGGCCGGGGGGCAATCAGCCCCAGCATTTT.

The CDR3 nucleotides read TGCGCCAGTGGCCGGGACAGCGTCTACGAGCAGTACTTC. As protein: CASGRDSVYEQYF. The V and J genes are TRBV5-1 and TRBJ2-7; TRBD1 aligns across 7 bases. V lost 8 bases to trimming and J lost 3 bases; unmatched junction nucleotides: 8. CDR3 length: 13 residues. Germline V lookup: CDR1 SGHRS, CDR2 YFSETQ.

This clone has just one count. This chain joins TRBV2 and TRBJ2-7; 11 nucleotides line up with TRBD2. This CDR3 spans 18 amino acids. J was trimmed by 6 bases and V by 8 bases; bases with no gene match: 21. From germline, CDR1 is SNHLY and CDR2 FYNNEI. The CDR3 nucleotides read TGTGCCAGCTTCCCGGGACTAGCGGTCCAATTAAGGTCCCCCGAGCAGTACTTC. It translates to CASFPGLAVQLRSPEQYF.

The chain links TRBV5-6 to TRBJ2-7, with a tentative D call TRBD1 (6 bases). Per the germline V gene, CDR1 is SGHDT and CDR2 is YYEEEE. Trimming cost V 2 bases and J 2 bases, with 17 bases left between them. The length of the CDR3 is 16 residues. Here the CDR3 reads CASSLGERGDTYEQYF. The CDR3 coding sequence is TGTGCCAGCAGCTTAGGCGAGAGAGGGGACACCTACGAGCAGTACTTC.

The J gene is TRBJ2-3, the V gene TRBV5-5; a possible D gene is TRBD1 (5 bases). The germline CDR1 and CDR2 sequences are SGHKS and YYEKEE (reference sequence). The CDR3 length is 14 residues. With 4 bases removed from V and 0 bases from J, the gap between germline ends came to 9 bases. CDR3 coding DNA: TGTGCCAGCAGCCCTGACAGCAGCACAGATACGCAGTATTTT. It is translated as CASSPDSSTDTQYF.

The rearrangement uses TRBV5-1 and TRBJ1-1; no reliable D call. V was cut by 3 bases and J by 2 bases, with 20 bases left in between. CDR1 is SGHRS and CDR2 is YFSETQ in the germline V gene. The CDR3 is 17 amino acids. In DNA, the CDR3 is TGCGCCAGCAGCTCCGGACGGGAAGCCTTACTCAACACTGAAGCTTTCTTT. This gives the protein CASSSGREALLNTEAFF.

This rearrangement joins TRBV2 to TRBJ1-2; D gene unclear. CDR1 is SNHLY and CDR2 is FYNNEI in the germline V gene. Trimming cost V 1 base and J 2 bases, with 5 bases left between them. The CDR3 runs 13 residues. The CDR3 DNA is TGTGCCAGCAGTGAAGGGCCGAACTATGGCTACACCTTC. Translating gives CASSEGPNYGYTF.